This TCR beta chain came from a study of Graves' ophthalmopathy and Graves' hyperthyroidism. In this cohort, patients with other autoimmune diseases, uncontrolled infections, pregnancy or lactation were excluded. Serum thyroxine and TRAb, along with clinical symptoms, thyroid ultrasound and orbital computed tomography, were what diagnosis relied on. Someone took the PBMCs out of 9.5 to 10 ml of fresh peripheral blood. The study amplified TCR beta CDR3 regions using RNA transcripts. First-round RT-PCR with HTBI primers preceded a second-round multiplex PCR. MiXCR was run by TCRdb on the multiplex PCR reads, yielding one entry per CDR3 protein. The sample shows some 750,000 distinct CDR3 sequences, roughly 41% of them seen only once. CDR1 is SEHNR, CDR2 FQNEAQ, per germline (reference sequence). The CDR3 runs 13 residues. Trimming took 5 bases from V and 0 from J, leaving 8 bases between them.

The receptor was derived from an adult man with Graves' ophthalmopathy. Sequences were obtained from peripheral blood. J is TRBJ2-7 and V is TRBV7-9; D remains ambiguous. CDR3 loop: CASSQPSSYEQYF. DNA of the CDR3: TGTGCCAGCAGCCAACCAAGCTCCTACGAGCAGTACTTC.